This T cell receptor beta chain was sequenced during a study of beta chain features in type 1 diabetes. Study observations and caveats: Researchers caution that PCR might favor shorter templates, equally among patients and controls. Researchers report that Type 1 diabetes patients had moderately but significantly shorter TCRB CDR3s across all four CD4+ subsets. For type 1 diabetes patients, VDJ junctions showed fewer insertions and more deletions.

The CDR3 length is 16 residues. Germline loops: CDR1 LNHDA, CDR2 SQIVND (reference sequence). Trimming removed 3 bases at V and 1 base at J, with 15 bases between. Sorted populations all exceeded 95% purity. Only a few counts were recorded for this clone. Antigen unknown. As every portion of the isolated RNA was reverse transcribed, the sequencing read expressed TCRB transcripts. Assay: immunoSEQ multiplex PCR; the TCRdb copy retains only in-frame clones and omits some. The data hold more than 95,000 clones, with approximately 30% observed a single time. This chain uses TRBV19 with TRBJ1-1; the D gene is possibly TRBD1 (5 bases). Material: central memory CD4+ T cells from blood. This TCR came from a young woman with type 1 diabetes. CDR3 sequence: CASSIGQHGGNTEAFF. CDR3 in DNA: TGTGCCAGTAGTATCGGACAACACGGGGGGAACACTGAAGCTTTCTTT.